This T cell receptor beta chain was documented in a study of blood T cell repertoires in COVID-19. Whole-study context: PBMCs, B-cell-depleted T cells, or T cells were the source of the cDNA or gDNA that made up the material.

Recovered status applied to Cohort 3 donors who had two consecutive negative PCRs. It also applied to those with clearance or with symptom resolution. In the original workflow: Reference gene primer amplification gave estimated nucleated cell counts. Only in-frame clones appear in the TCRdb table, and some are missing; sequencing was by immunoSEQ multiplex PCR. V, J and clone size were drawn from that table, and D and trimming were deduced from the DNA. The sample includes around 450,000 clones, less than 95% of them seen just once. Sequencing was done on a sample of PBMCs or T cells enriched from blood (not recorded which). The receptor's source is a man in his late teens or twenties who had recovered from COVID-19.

CDR3 residues: CASSLGTAKHTDTQYF. The DNA for the CDR3 is TGCGCCAGCAGCTTGGGGACAGCAAAGCACACAGATACGCAGTATTTT. The chain recombines TRBV5-1 with TRBJ2-3, with D maybe TRBD1 (6 bases). Per germline, CDR1 SGHRS and CDR2 YFSETQ. The CDR3 has 16 residues. Trimming cost V 0 bases and J 2 bases, with 13 bases left between them.